This TCR beta chain emerged from a study of radiation and T cells in renal cell carcinoma. Documented time point: blood 4 weeks post-SBRT, at nephrectomy. Treatment here: 15 Gy SBRT to primary tumor, nephrectomy 4 weeks later. Nephrectomy followed 15 Gy stereotactic body radiation by 4 weeks. Serial blood draws occurred at baseline and 2 and 4 weeks post-SBRT. This renal cell carcinoma was of the clear cell type. Per germline, CDR1 LGHNT and CDR2 FRNRAP. CDR3 length: 18 amino acids. Trimming at V came to 0 bases and at J to 3 bases, leaving 11 bases not matched to a gene. Assay: immunoSEQ multiplex PCR; the TCRdb copy retains only in-frame clones and omits some. The sample lists 150,000 to 200,000 clones, 88% occurring once. Points from the study as a whole: Top tumor clonotypes rose in blood 2 weeks post-radiation, then contracted.

Concerning this clone itself: Its antigen is currently unknown.

This receptor was identified in a woman aged 45-65 years with renal cell carcinoma. Sequenced material: blood, taken from a patient whose treatment included radiotherapy and nephrectomy. This rearrangement joins TRBV12-5 to TRBJ1-1; 9 nucleotides match TRBD1. As DNA, the CDR3 is TGTGCTAGTGGTTTGGTACTCAGACCCAGGGACAGGGACACTGAAGCTTTCTTT. It specifies CASGLVLRPRDRDTEAFF.